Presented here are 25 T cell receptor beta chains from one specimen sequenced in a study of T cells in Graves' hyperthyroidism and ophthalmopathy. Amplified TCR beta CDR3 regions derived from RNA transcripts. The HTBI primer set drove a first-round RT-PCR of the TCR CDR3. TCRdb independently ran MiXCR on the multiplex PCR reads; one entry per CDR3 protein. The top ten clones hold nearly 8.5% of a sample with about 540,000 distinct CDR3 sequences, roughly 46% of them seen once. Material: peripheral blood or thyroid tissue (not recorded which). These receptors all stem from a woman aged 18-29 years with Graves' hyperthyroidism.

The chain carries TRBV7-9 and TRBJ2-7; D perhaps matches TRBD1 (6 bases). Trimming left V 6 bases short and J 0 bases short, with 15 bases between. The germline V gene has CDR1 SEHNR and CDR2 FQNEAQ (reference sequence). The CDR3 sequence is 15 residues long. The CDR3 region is CASRPTGTSSYEQYF. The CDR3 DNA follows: TGTGCCAGCAGACCTACAGGGACAAGCTCCTACGAGCAGTACTTC.

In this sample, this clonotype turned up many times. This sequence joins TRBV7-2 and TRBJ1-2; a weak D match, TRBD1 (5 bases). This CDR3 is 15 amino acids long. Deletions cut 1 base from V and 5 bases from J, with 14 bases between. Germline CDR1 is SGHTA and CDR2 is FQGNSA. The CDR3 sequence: CASSLDYRMGYGYTF. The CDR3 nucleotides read TGTGCCAGCAGCTTAGACTACAGGATGGGGTATGGCTACACCTTC.

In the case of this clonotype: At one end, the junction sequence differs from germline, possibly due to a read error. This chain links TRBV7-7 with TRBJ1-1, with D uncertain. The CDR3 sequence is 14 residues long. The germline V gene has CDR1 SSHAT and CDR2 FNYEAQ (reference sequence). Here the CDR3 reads CASSLLPGNTEALF. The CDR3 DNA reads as TGTGCCAGCAGCTTACTGCCGGGGAACACTGAAGCTCTCTTT.

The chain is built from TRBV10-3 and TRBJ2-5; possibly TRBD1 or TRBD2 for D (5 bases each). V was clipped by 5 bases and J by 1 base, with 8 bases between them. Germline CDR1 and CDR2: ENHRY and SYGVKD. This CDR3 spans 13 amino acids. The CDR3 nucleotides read TGTGCCATCAGTTCCGGGACCCAAGAGACCCAGTACTTC. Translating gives CAISSGTQETQYF.

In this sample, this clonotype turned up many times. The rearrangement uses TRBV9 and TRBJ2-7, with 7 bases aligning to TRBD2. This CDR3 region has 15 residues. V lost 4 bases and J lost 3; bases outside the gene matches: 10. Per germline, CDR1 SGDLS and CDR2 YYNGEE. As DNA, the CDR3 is TGTGCCAGCAGCCACAGCCCGGGACTACGCTACGAGCAGTACTTC. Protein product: CASSHSPGLRYEQYF.

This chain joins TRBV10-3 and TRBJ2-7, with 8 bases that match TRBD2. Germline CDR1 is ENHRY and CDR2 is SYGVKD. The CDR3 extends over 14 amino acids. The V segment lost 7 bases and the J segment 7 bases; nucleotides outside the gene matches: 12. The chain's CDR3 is CAITPFSGIVEQYF. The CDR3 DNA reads TGTGCCATCACCCCCTTTAGCGGGATTGTTGAGCAGTACTTC.

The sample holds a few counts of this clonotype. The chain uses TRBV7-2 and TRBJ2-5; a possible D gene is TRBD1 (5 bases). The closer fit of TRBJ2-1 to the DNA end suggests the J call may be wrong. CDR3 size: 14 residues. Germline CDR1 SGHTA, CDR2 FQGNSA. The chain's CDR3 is CASSLGTLRAEQFF. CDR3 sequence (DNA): TGTGCCAGCAGCCTAGGCACCCTCAGGGCGGAGCAGTTCTTC.

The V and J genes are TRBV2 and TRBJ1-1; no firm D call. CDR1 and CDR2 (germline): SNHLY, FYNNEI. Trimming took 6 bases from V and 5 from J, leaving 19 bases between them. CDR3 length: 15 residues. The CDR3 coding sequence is TGTGCCAGCAGGGGCCTGACCGACTCGAGGACTGAAGCTTTCTTT. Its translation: CASRGLTDSRTEAFF.

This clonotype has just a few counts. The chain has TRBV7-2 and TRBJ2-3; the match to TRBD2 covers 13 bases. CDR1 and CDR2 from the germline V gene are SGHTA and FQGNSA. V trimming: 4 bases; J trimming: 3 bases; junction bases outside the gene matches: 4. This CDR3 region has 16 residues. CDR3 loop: CASSSGLAGVTDTQYF. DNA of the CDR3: TGTGCCAGCAGCTCCGGACTAGCGGGAGTTACAGATACGCAGTATTTT.

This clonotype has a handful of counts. In nucleotides, the CDR3 is TGTGCCAGCAGCCAAGATGATCCAGGGGACGGATCACCCCTCCACTTT. Its protein is CASSQDDPGDGSPLHF. The V and J genes are TRBV14 and TRBJ1-6; perhaps TRBD1 as D (6 bases). V gave up 0 bases and J gave up 10 bases, with 16 bases separating them. The CDR3 is 16 amino acids. Looked up from germline, CDR1 is SGHDN and CDR2 is FVKESK.

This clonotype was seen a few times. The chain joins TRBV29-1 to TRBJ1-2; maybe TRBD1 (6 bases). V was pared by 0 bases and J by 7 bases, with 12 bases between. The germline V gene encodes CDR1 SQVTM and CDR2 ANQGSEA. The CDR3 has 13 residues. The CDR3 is CSVEDVGGGGYTF. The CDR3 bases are TGCAGCGTTGAAGATGTGGGAGGGGGTGGCTACACCTTC.

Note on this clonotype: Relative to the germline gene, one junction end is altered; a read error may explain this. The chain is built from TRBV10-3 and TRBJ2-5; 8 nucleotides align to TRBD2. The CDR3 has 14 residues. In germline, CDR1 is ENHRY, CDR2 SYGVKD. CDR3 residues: CASSVMREEETQYF. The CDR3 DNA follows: TGTGCCAGCAGTGTCATGCGGGAGGAGGAGACCCAGTACTTC.

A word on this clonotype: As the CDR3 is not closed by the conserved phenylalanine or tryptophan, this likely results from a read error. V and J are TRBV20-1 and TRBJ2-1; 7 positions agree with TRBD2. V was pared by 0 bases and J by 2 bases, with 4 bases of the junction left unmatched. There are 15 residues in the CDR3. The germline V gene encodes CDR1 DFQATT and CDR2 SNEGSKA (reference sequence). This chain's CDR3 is CSARDRTRPYNEQFR. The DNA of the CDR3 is TGCAGTGCTAGAGATAGGACTAGGCCCTACAATGAGCAGTTCAGA.

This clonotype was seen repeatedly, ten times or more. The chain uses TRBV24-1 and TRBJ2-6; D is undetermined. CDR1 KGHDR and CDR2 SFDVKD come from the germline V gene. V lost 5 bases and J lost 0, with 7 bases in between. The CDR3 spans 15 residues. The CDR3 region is CATSAGFSGANVLTF. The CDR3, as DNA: TGTGCCACCAGTGCTGGGTTCTCTGGGGCCAACGTCCTGACTTTC.

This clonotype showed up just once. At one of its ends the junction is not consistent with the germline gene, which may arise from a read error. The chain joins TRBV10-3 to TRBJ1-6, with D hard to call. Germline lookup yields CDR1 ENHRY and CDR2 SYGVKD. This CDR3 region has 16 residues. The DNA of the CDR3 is TGTGCCAGCAGTCAAGAACCCGGGCTAGTAAATTCACCCCTCCACTTT. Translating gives CASSQEPGLVNSPLHF.

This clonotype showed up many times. The CDR3 is CSVEDGHQETQYF. Written as DNA, the CDR3 is TGCAGCGTTGAAGATGGACACCAAGAGACCCAGTACTTC. The chain uses TRBV29-1 and TRBJ2-5, with unresolved D. The V end was cut by 0 bases, the J end by 0 bases, with 5 bases between. Germline V CDR1 and CDR2: SQVTM, ANQGSEA. This CDR3 has 13 amino acids.

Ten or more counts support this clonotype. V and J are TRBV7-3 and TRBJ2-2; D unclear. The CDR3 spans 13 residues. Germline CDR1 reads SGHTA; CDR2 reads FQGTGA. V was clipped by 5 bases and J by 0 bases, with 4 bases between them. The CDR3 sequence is CASSPANTGELFF. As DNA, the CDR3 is TGTGCCAGCAGCCCTGCGAACACCGGGGAGCTGTTTTTT.

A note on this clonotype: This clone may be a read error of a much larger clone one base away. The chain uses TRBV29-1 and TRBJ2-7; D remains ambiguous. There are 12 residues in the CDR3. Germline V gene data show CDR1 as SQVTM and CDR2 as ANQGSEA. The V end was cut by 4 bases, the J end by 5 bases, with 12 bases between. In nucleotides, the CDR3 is TGCAGCGTTGGGAATCTTCGTGACGAGCAGTACTTC. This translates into CSVGNLRDEQYF.

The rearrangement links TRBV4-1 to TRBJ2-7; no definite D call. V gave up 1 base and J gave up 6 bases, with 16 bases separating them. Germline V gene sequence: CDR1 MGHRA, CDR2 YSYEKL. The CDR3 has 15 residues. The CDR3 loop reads CASSQALGSVGEQYF. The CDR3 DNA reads TGCGCCAGCAGCCAAGCACTCGGCAGTGTAGGCGAGCAGTACTTC.

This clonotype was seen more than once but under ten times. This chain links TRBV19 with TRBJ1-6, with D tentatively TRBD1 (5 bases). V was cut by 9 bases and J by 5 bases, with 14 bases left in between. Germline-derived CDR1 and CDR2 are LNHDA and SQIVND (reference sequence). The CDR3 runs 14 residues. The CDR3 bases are TGTGCCAGCTGCAGGACAAGCGATAATTCACCCCTCCACTTT. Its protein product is CASCRTSDNSPLHF.

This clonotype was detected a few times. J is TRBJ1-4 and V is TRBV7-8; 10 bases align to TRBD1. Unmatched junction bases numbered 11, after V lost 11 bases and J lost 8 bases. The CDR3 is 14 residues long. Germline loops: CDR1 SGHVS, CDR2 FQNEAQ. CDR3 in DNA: TGTGCCTGGAGGCCGGGACAGGGGAGGGAAAAACTGTTTTTT. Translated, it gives CAWRPGQGREKLFF.

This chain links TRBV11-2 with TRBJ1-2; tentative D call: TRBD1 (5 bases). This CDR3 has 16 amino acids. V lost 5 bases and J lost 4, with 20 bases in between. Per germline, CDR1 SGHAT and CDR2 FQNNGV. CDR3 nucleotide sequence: TGTGCCAGCAGCCCACGGCGGGACGGCGAATTCTATGGCTACACCTTC. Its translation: CASSPRRDGEFYGYTF.

Written as DNA, the CDR3 is TGTGCCAGCAGCTTGGAAGCGGTTGCAACTAATGAAAAACTGTTTTTT. It is translated as CASSLEAVATNEKLFF. The chain has TRBV25-1 and TRBJ1-4; D is uncertain. The CDR3 is made up of 16 amino acids. V shed 6 bases and J shed 0 bases, with 14 bases lying between them. The germline V gene has CDR1 MGHDK and CDR2 SYGVNS.

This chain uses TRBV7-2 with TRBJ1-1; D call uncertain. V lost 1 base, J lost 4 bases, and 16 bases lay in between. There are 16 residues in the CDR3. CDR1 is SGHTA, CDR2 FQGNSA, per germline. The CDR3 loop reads CASSLDVLGKFTEAFF. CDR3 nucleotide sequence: TGTGCCAGCAGCTTAGATGTGCTGGGAAAGTTCACTGAAGCTTTCTTT.

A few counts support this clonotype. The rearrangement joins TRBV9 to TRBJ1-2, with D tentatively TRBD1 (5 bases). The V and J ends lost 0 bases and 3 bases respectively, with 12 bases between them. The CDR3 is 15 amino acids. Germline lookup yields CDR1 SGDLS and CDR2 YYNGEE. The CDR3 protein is CASSVVSGPHYGYTF. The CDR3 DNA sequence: TGTGCCAGCAGCGTAGTGTCGGGACCCCACTATGGCTACACCTTC.